This is a list of T cell receptor beta chains from one sample in a study of T cell responses to AZD1222 COVID-19 vaccine. Only in-frame clones appear in the TCRdb table, and some are missing; sequencing was by immunoSEQ multiplex PCR. The table has over 130,000 clones, 93% seen once. Sample: peripheral blood, taken on day 0 of AZD1222 vaccination. Every receptor here comes from an adult in good health. CDR3s include the opening cysteine and the closing phenylalanine or tryptophan. The order of the fields is CDR3 length, V gene, D gene, CDR3 protein. The D gene is left open where the match is weak.

length: 14; V: TRBV7-2; D: NA; CDR3: CASSLQVNTGELFF
length: 15; V: TRBV27; D: NA; CDR3: CASSTQGSGTYEQYF
length: 16; V: TRBV2; D: NA; CDR3: CASSGNRDSSYNEQFF
length: 16; V: TRBV3-1/TRBV3-2; D: TRBD1; CDR3: CASSQLSGQGIYGYTF
length: 14; V: TRBV11-2; D: TRBD2; CDR3: CASSPRTRFHEQYF
length: 12; V: TRBV6-5; D: NA; CDR3: CASRGGNTEAFF
length: 15; V: TRBV7-2; D: NA; CDR3: CASSLAFGSYNEQFF
length: 18; V: TRBV4-3; D: NA; CDR3: CASSLQRGAGGAGNTIYF
length: 11; V: TRBV7-9; D: NA; CDR3: CASSDRYEQYF
length: 12; V: TRBV6-6; D: NA; CDR3: CASSKGLYEQYF
length: 12; V: TRBV6-5; D: NA; CDR3: CASGGSWTEAFF
length: 18; V: TRBV4-3; D: TRBD2; CDR3: CASSQGKRGTTLTDTQYF
length: 18; V: TRBV13; D: NA; CDR3: CASSSPRQGGSFPTEAFF
length: 11; V: TRBV30; D: NA; CDR3: CAWSGTGELFF
length: 13; V: TRBV27; D: TRBD2; CDR3: CASSNRGGGELFF
length: 14; V: TRBV6-2/TRBV6-3; D: NA; CDR3: CASSYSGGNSPLHF
length: 13; V: TRBV28; D: NA; CDR3: CASSLSPSPEAFF
length: 15; V: TRBV4-3; D: NA; CDR3: CASSQDWVGNSPLHF
length: 15; V: TRBV18; D: NA; CDR3: CASSPPKADNYGYTF
length: 15; V: TRBV5-1; D: NA; CDR3: CASSLRGLSTDTQYF
length: 14; V: TRBV5-1; D: TRBD2; CDR3: CASSLSSGRGEQYF
length: 16; V: TRBV5-1; D: TRBD1; CDR3: CASSTRQGGPVTEAFF
length: 20; V: TRBV24-1; D: TRBD1; CDR3: CATSDLDPIIDRANTGELFF
length: 15; V: TRBV19; D: TRBD1; CDR3: CASSPPDRGGYGYTF
length: 16; V: TRBV7-9; D: NA; CDR3: CASSSPLGVAADTQYF
length: 13; V: TRBV30; D: NA; CDR3: CAWTHKANYGYTF
length: 13; V: TRBV4-3; D: NA; CDR3: CASSQDRAREQYF
length: 13; V: TRBV30; D: TRBD1; CDR3: CAYQQGGGNTIYF
length: 16; V: TRBV18; D: TRBD1; CDR3: CASSPSGQTMNTEAFF
length: 15; V: TRBV5-1; D: NA; CDR3: CASSTRPDPQETQYF
length: 13; V: TRBV12-3/TRBV12-4; D: NA; CDR3: CASSWSGAHGYTF
length: 15; V: TRBV7-9; D: NA; CDR3: CATPVADALYGELFF
length: 15; V: TRBV2; D: NA; CDR3: CASSKGPFSNQPQHF
length: 9; V: TRBV21-1; D: NA; CDR3: CASIRQAFF
length: 14; V: TRBV27; D: NA; CDR3: CASSFTLGNSPLHF
length: 15; V: TRBV7-9; D: NA; CDR3: CASSLLGAKTDTQYF
length: 15; V: TRBV11-2; D: NA; CDR3: CASSLRVRSQETQYF
length: 12; V: TRBV7-9; D: NA; CDR3: CASSSGQLEQFF
length: 13; V: TRBV27; D: NA; CDR3: CASSLGYNSPLHF
length: 12; V: TRBV10-2; D: NA; CDR3: CASGWEGTEAFF
length: 14; V: TRBV6-6; D: TRBD1; CDR3: CASGLTGGPYGYTF
length: 15; V: TRBV3-1/TRBV3-2; D: TRBD1; CDR3: CASSNRGQYSYEQYF
length: 18; V: TRBV15; D: NA; CDR3: CATSREFFGGQVGNEQFF
length: 16; V: TRBV4-2; D: NA; CDR3: CASSQDPLVTADTQYF
length: 13; V: TRBV19; D: NA; CDR3: CASTPPGSVGYTF
length: 14; V: TRBV2; D: TRBD1; CDR3: CASRTRGTNQPQHF
length: 14; V: TRBV4-2; D: NA; CDR3: CASSQFVQSGEQFF
length: 17; V: TRBV5-4; D: NA; CDR3: CASSLGSFRNRSYEQYF
length: 15; V: TRBV3-1/TRBV3-2; D: NA; CDR3: CASSQGRGDSAEQFF
length: 14; V: TRBV7-8; D: NA; CDR3: CASSTQDRNQPQHF
length: 15; V: TRBV19; D: TRBD2; CDR3: CASSKSGGSYNEQFF
length: 15; V: TRBV4-1; D: TRBD1; CDR3: CASSPDDRGHSPLHF
length: 15; V: TRBV6-5; D: NA; CDR3: CASSYVGGVNSGYTF
length: 14; V: TRBV11-2; D: NA; CDR3: CASSLANPPDLLFF
length: 18; V: TRBV7-2; D: NA; CDR3: CASSLKWQGPLSFHGYTF
length: 15; V: TRBV6-5; D: NA; CDR3: CASSYKAYSNQPQHF
length: 11; V: TRBV20-1; D: NA; CDR3: CSASTSSEAFF
length: 14; V: TRBV5-6; D: NA; CDR3: CASSPGRRGDTQYF